The 30 T cell receptor beta chains given below trace back to one sample, sequenced in a study of lymphopenia after photon versus proton radiotherapy. Here immunoSEQ multiplex PCR was the method, and the copy in TCRdb shows in-frame clones only, minus some. The sample lists approximately 21,000 clones; 85% were seen once. The sample in question was peripheral blood, obtained from a patient treated with photon-based radiotherapy. The receptors come from a man aged 55 to 69 with pancreatic cancer.

V and J are TRBV7-2 and TRBJ1-3, with 7 bases aligning to TRBD1. V lost 3 bases and J lost 0; bases outside the gene matches: 2. Looked up from germline, CDR1 is SGHTA and CDR2 is FQGNSA. The CDR3 has 15 residues. The CDR3 DNA reads TGTGCCAGCAGCTTTGGACAGGCCTCTGGAAACACCATATATTTT. Its protein product is CASSFGQASGNTIYF.

The rearrangement links TRBV27 to TRBJ2-5; 8 nucleotides match TRBD2. The J call may be incorrect, as the DNA end agrees better with TRBJ2-7. This CDR3 spans 15 amino acids. The germline CDR1 and CDR2 sequences are MNHEY and SMNVEV (reference sequence). This CDR3 is CASRPTGTRTYEQYF. The CDR3 DNA is TGTGCCAGCAGACCCACCGGGACTAGGACCTACGAGCAGTACTTC.

The DNA of the CDR3 is TGTGCCAGCAGCTACCCAGCGGAAACTGAAGCTTTCTTT. This sequence encodes CASSYPAETEAFF. The chain is built from TRBV5-5 and TRBJ1-1; no clear D gene. The CDR3 covers 13 residues. Germline loops: CDR1 SGHKS, CDR2 YYEKEE (reference sequence). With 3 bases removed from V and 5 bases from J, the gap between germline ends came to 11 bases.

V and J are TRBV4-2 and TRBJ2-1; TRBD2 agrees at 8 bases. From germline, CDR1 is LGHNA and CDR2 YNFKEQ. There are 16 residues in the CDR3. Losses at the gene ends were 0 bases for V and 4 bases for J; bases not matched to a gene: 5. The CDR3 nucleotides are TGTGCCAGCAGCCAAGAGTCAGCGGGGGCGTACAATGAGCAGTTCTTC. This translates into CASSQESAGAYNEQFF.

V usage is TRBV2 and J usage is TRBJ2-1, with 9 bases matching TRBD2. CDR3 length: 15 residues. The V segment lost 2 bases and the J segment 7 bases; nucleotides outside the gene matches: 6. Germline values: CDR1 SNHLY, CDR2 FYNNEI. CDR3 bases: TGTGCCAGCAGTGAACAGCGGGGGGACGGGAATGAGCAGTTCTTC. Protein product: CASSEQRGDGNEQFF.

This chain uses TRBV11-2 with TRBJ1-5; D is unresolved. The CDR3 consists of 11 residues. The V end was cut by 7 bases, the J end by 14 bases, with 15 bases between. Germline V gene data show CDR1 as SGHAT and CDR2 as FQNNGV. In DNA form, the CDR3 reads TGTGCCAGCAAGCGCCGTTCGTCGAAGCATTTT. This sequence encodes CASKRRSSKHF.

This clone is classed as medium-sized (0.01 to 0.1%). The chain has TRBV19 and TRBJ1-5; tentative D call: TRBD1 (6 bases). This CDR3 is 16 amino acids long. Germline V gene lookup returns CDR1 LNHDA and CDR2 SQIVND (reference sequence). Trimming cost V 8 bases and J 2 bases, with 19 bases left between them. CDR3 sequence reads: CASRHPRGSGNQPQHF. CDR3 bases: TGTGCCAGTCGCCACCCGAGGGGGTCGGGCAATCAGCCCCAGCATTTT.

V is TRBV2 and J is TRBJ2-5; tentatively, D is TRBD1 (7 bases). Trimming cost V 5 bases and J 5 bases, with 12 bases left between them. This CDR3 spans 13 amino acids. Germline V gene data show CDR1 as SNHLY and CDR2 as FYNNEI. The CDR3, as DNA: TGTGCCAGCAGTAACAGGGGACTGGAGACCCAGTACTTC. It encodes CASSNRGLETQYF. Based on the CDR3 plus reference TRBV2 and TRBJ2-5, the full variable domain is EPEVTQTPSHQVTQMGQEVILRCVPISNHLYFYWYRQILGQKVEFLVSFYNNEISEKSEIFDDQFSVERPDGSNFTLKIRSTKLEDSAMYFCASSNRGLETQYFGPGTRLLVL.

The rearrangement joins TRBV5-1 to TRBJ1-1, with D possibly being TRBD1 (6 bases). V gave up 2 bases and J gave up 4 bases, with 12 bases separating them. Germline-derived CDR1 and CDR2 are SGHRS and YFSETQ. The CDR3 covers 14 residues. CDR3 region: CASSFAGAVTEAFF. CDR3 DNA: TGCGCCAGCAGCTTCGCAGGGGCTGTCACTGAAGCTTTCTTT.

This chain connects TRBV19 to TRBJ2-7, with 10 bases that match TRBD1. CDR3 length equals 17 residues. The V and J ends lost 7 bases and 2 bases, in that order; junction bases with no gene match: 14. The germline V gene has CDR1 LNHDA and CDR2 SQIVND (reference sequence). CDR3 region: CASIPSGQGNPPYEQYF. CDR3 in DNA: TGTGCCAGTATACCCTCGGGACAGGGGAACCCACCCTACGAGCAGTACTTC.

This clone has only a few counts. The chain is built from TRBV5-1 and TRBJ1-2; 9 bases are a match to TRBD1. This CDR3 is built from 13 residues. The V segment lost 4 bases and the J segment 4 bases; nucleotides outside the gene matches: 2. Germline V gene lookup returns CDR1 SGHRS and CDR2 YFSETQ. CDR3 loop: CASSGQGTYGYTF. CDR3 bases: TGCGCCAGCAGCGGACAGGGGACCTATGGCTACACCTTC.

The CDR3 loop reads CASRDRGVGEQYF. The CDR3 region has the DNA TGTGCCAGCAGGGACAGGGGTGTGGGCGAGCAGTACTTC. The chain is built from TRBV2 and TRBJ2-7; 9 bases align to TRBD1. Unmatched junction bases numbered 6, after V lost 6 bases and J lost 6 bases. In germline, CDR1 is SNHLY, CDR2 FYNNEI. This CDR3 is 13 amino acids long.

The chain recombines TRBV2 with TRBJ2-1, with TRBD2 matching over 10 bases. J was trimmed by 6 bases and V by 6 bases; bases with no gene match: 20. CDR3 size: 19 residues. The germline gives CDR1 SNHLY, CDR2 FYNNEI. This CDR3 is CASSREWQPLAGAGNEQFF. In nucleotides, the CDR3 is TGTGCCAGCAGCCGGGAATGGCAGCCCCTAGCGGGGGCCGGCAATGAGCAGTTCTTC.

For the CDR3, the DNA is TGTGCCAGCAGCTTAGCGGGAGGGGGAGCCTACGAGCAGTACTTC. This sequence encodes CASSLAGGGAYEQYF. The chain combines TRBV7-8 with TRBJ2-7, with D possibly TRBD2 on 7 matching bases. The germline V gene encodes CDR1 SGHVS and CDR2 FQNEAQ. The CDR3 spans 15 residues. V dropped 0 bases and J dropped 2 bases, with 11 bases sitting between them.

This chain uses TRBV5-1 with TRBJ2-3, with D hard to call. Germline lookup yields CDR1 SGHRS and CDR2 YFSETQ. The CDR3 is made up of 14 amino acids. V lost 1 base and J 0 bases, leaving 6 bases between the germline ends. In DNA, the CDR3 is TGCGCCAGCAGCTTGCCAGAAAGCACAGATACGCAGTATTTT. Translated: CASSLPESTDTQYF.

The gene calls are TRBV9 and TRBJ2-5; TRBD2 agrees at 12 bases. The CDR3 loop spans 16 amino acids. Looked up from germline, CDR1 is SGDLS and CDR2 is YYNGEE. Trimming removed 2 bases from V and 5 bases from J; junction bases left unmatched: 7. DNA of the CDR3: TGTGCCAGCAGCGTGAGCACTAGCGGGGGGTATGAGACCCAGTACTTC. The encoded protein is CASSVSTSGGYETQYF.

J is TRBJ2-5 and V is TRBV29-1; 8 bases line up with TRBD2. Germline V gene lookup returns CDR1 SQVTM and CDR2 ANQGSEA. This CDR3 spans 14 amino acids. CDR3 in DNA: TGCAGTACCGGGGGCCCGGGAGGGCGAGAGACCCAGTACTTC. This sequence encodes CSTGGPGGRETQYF.

CDR3 amino acids: CASSFGQDNEQFF. CDR3 nucleotides: TGTGCCAGCAGCTTCGGACAGGACAATGAGCAGTTCTTC. This chain links TRBV9 with TRBJ2-1, with 7 positions matching TRBD1. The CDR3 is made up of 13 amino acids. Trimming cost V 4 bases and J 5 bases; bases outside gene matches: 3. Per germline, CDR1 SGDLS and CDR2 YYNGEE.

The chain is built from TRBV5-8 and TRBJ1-1, with a tentative D call TRBD1 (6 bases). The V end was cut by 5 bases, the J end by 1 base, with 9 bases between. From germline, CDR1 is SGHTS and CDR2 YDEGEE. The CDR3 is 13 residues long. CDR3 nucleotide sequence: TGTGCCAGCAGTCGAGGGGGGAACACTGAAGCTTTCTTT. Amino acid sequence: CASSRGGNTEAFF. Full variable domain (missing parts from reference TRBV5-8 and TRBJ1-1): EAGVTQSPTHLIKTRGQQATLRCSPISGHTSVYWYQQALGLGLQFLLWYDEGEERNRGNFPPRFSGRQFPNYSSELNVNALELEDSALYLCASSRGGNTEAFFGQGTRLTVV.

V and J are TRBV9 and TRBJ1-3; D not resolved. V shed 3 bases and J shed 4 bases, with 14 bases lying between them. The CDR3 loop spans 15 amino acids. Germline CDR1 is SGDLS and CDR2 is YYNGEE. CDR3 residues: CASSAGWGGGNTIYF. CDR3 bases: TGTGCCAGCAGCGCCGGATGGGGAGGAGGAAACACCATATATTTT.

J is TRBJ1-1 and V is TRBV7-9; 7 bases are shared with TRBD1. V trimming: 5 bases; J trimming: 1 base; junction bases outside the gene matches: 1. From germline, CDR1 is SEHNR and CDR2 FQNEAQ (reference sequence). CDR3 length equals 13 residues. CDR3 DNA sequence: TGTGCCAGCAGCAACAGGGGGAACACTGAAGCTTTCTTT. Translating it yields CASSNRGNTEAFF.

This clone was observed once. The gene calls are TRBV5-1 and TRBJ2-3, with 8 bases matching TRBD2. From germline, CDR1 is SGHRS and CDR2 YFSETQ. CDR3 length: 16 residues. V shed 1 base, J shed 0 bases, and the junction held 4 bases outside the gene matches. DNA of the CDR3: TGCGCCAGCAGCTTGCGGACTAGCTCTAGCACAGATACGCAGTATTTT. It encodes CASSLRTSSSTDTQYF.

This chain uses TRBV27 with TRBJ1-4; D is undetermined. The CDR3 length is 15 residues. CDR1 is MNHEY and CDR2 is SMNVEV in the germline V gene (reference sequence). V was trimmed by 1 base and J by 2 bases, leaving 8 bases between them. The CDR3 DNA is TGTGCCAGCAGTTTATACCCCGGCACTAATGAAAAACTGTTTTTT. It codes for CASSLYPGTNEKLFF.

This sequence joins TRBV2 and TRBJ2-3; D is ambiguous. Germline values: CDR1 SNHLY, CDR2 FYNNEI. V was shortened by 7 bases and J by 9 bases, with 20 bases between the two germline ends. CDR3 length equals 14 residues. For the CDR3, the DNA is TGTGCCAGCATCCGTGAAATTGCCCAGGACACGCAGTATTTT. It codes for CASIREIAQDTQYF.

The chain joins TRBV5-1 to TRBJ2-7; D could derive from TRBD1 or TRBD2 (5 bases each). The CDR3 totals 14 residues. Germline CDR1 is SGHRS and CDR2 is YFSETQ. The V gene lost 2 bases and the J gene lost 0 bases, with 9 bases spanning the gap. CDR3 in DNA: TGCGCCAGCAGCTTCTCCGGGACCTCCTACGAGCAGTACTTC. Protein: CASSFSGTSYEQYF.

The J gene is TRBJ2-7, the V gene TRBV5-1, with 10 positions matching TRBD2. The germline V gene has CDR1 SGHRS and CDR2 YFSETQ. J lost 1 base, V lost 4 bases, and 8 bases had no gene match. The CDR3 runs 16 residues. Written as DNA, the CDR3 is TGCGCCAGCAGCCCAACCACTAGCGGGGTTTCCTACGAGCAGTACTTC. Translated: CASSPTTSGVSYEQYF.

The gene calls are TRBV6-4 and TRBJ1-1, with D possibly TRBD1 on 6 matching bases. The length of the CDR3 is 18 residues. Germline CDR1 reads MRHNA; CDR2 reads SNTAGT. V lost 3 bases to trimming and J lost 6 bases, with 26 bases between them. The CDR3 region has the DNA TGTGCCAGCAGTGAATATCCAGGGATTGGAGCCCCAGGGGCTGAAGCTTTCTTT. This gives the protein CASSEYPGIGAPGAEAFF.

The chain is built from TRBV4-2 and TRBJ2-1; D remains unclear. This CDR3 has 16 amino acids. The germline CDR1 and CDR2 sequences are LGHNA and YNFKEQ. V was clipped by 2 bases and J by 0 bases, with 11 bases between them. CDR3: CASSQSSGPSYNEQFF. CDR3 nucleotide sequence: TGTGCCAGCAGCCAATCCTCCGGGCCCTCCTACAATGAGCAGTTCTTC.

CDR3 nucleotides: TGCGCCAGCAGCTTGGTAGCAGGGGGCACCTACGAGCAGTACTTC. Protein: CASSLVAGGTYEQYF. This rearrangement joins TRBV5-1 to TRBJ2-7; 8 bases map to TRBD1. Germline V gene sequence: CDR1 SGHRS, CDR2 YFSETQ. This CDR3 is built from 15 residues. V dropped 0 bases and J dropped 2; count of bases not matched to a gene: 4.

The J gene is TRBJ2-3, the V gene TRBV9; 7 bases fit TRBD1. The ends lost 0 bases at V and 3 bases at J; junction bases unmatched: 7. CDR1 and CDR2 from the germline V gene are SGDLS and YYNGEE. CDR3 length: 16 amino acids. This CDR3 is CASSVEKGARTDTQYF. The CDR3 nucleotides read TGTGCCAGCAGCGTAGAGAAGGGGGCGAGGACAGATACGCAGTATTTT.